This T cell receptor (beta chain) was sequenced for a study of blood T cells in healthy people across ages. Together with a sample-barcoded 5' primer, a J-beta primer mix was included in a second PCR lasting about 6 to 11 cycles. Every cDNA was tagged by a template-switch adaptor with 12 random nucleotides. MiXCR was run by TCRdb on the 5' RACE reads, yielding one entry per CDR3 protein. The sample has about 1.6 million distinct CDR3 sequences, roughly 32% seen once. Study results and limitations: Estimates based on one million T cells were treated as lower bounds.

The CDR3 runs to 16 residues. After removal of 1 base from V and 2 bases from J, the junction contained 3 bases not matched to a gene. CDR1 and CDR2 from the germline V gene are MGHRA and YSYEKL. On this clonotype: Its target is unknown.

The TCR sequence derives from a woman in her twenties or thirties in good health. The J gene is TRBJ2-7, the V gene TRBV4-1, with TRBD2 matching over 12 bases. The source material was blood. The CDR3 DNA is TGCGCCAGCAGCCAAGTGACTAGCGGGGGCACCTACGAGCAGTACTTC. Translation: CASSQVTSGGTYEQYF.